This T cell receptor beta chain was found in a study of blood T cell repertoires in COVID-19. Study-level background: Sources were T cells, B-cell-depleted T cells, or PBMCs; the material itself was cDNA or gDNA.

Trimming cost V 0 bases and J 3 bases, with 4 bases left between them. The CDR3 totals 13 residues. Germline loops: CDR1 SGHDT, CDR2 YYEEEE. Regarding this clone: The same CDR3 can be traced to other DNA sequences in this sample.

Profiled with immunoSEQ multiplex PCR; TCRdb holds only in-frame clones, not every one. The sample has 250,000 to 300,000 clones, about 86% seen once. The source is a man older than 75 with acute or convalescent COVID-19. The sample was peripheral blood. The chain is built from TRBV5-6 and TRBJ1-5; D not resolved. The CDR3 reads CASSLGHNQPQHF. In DNA, the CDR3 is TGTGCCAGCAGCTTGGGACACAATCAGCCCCAGCATTTT.